The source of this T cell receptor (beta chain) is a study of post-analysis software for immune sequencing data (dated by TCRdb to about 2015). Notes on the research overall: Recorded disease courses included relapsing-remitting, secondary progressive and progressive-relapsing multiple sclerosis, with some patients lacking subtype annotation. A subset of samples was prepared in parallel using single-end sample barcoding, then pooled and co-amplified after Illumina adapter ligation. The patient repertoires were compared against 11 previously published healthy control repertoires obtained from donors aged roughly 6 to 26 years.

For CDR1 and CDR2, the germline V gene lists SGHRS and YFSETQ. V drops 4 bases and J drops 8 bases, leaving 13 bases in between. The CDR3 holds 13 amino acids from the cysteine to the phenylalanine. Only CDR3 DNA remains: 39 bases, in frame from the first base. TCR beta repertoires were profiled from peripheral blood of about a dozen young patients with multiple sclerosis to demonstrate the VDJtools post-analysis software. Multiple sclerosis patients were children and adolescents aged 6 to 15 years. Study-wide findings and limitations: Patients showed significantly higher frequencies than controls for roughly 5 TRBV segments, among them TRBV5-6, TRBV5-1 and TRBV20-1. Multiple sclerosis patients had significantly lower normalized Chao1 diversity than controls, a result that suggests substantial peripheral T-cell clonal expansion. When samples were clustered directly using the F measure, samples prepared in the same batch co-clustered strongly, which prompted a batch-effect correction. The control group was slightly older than the multiple sclerosis patient group.

Regarding this clonotype: The specificity of this receptor is unknown. Base qualities are missing; no much larger clone stands one base away.

The library was generated by PCR. Data came from an Illumina HiSeq 2500. To reduce PCR and sequencing biases, unique molecular identifiers were incorporated into the TCR beta cDNA libraries. Every 1 to 10 million input T cells yielded 500,000 or so cDNA molecules, meaning each molecule approximated one T cell. The patient libraries were prepared and sequenced using the same protocol as the earlier healthy control dataset. Within a given batch, samples were prepared together, multiplexed and sequenced on the same HiSeq lane. The authors' pipeline ran thus. MIGEC was used to process the raw barcoded reads, and molecular identifier groups with only a single read were discarded before consensus assembly and CDR3 extraction. VDJtools was used for post-analysis of the clonotype tables, and diversity was normalized by down-sampling every dataset to the size of the smallest sample. To correct batch-related cross-sample contamination, repertoire overlap clustering matched CDR3 amino acid sequences but not nucleotide sequences. TCRdb cleaned the public reads at Q25 with fastp, built clones with MiXCR and kept in-frame beta chains. Each CDR3 protein appears once, grouped with its most common genes and DNA. It is TCRdb's table, rather than the study itself, that gives the V and J calls and clone size. The sample profile shows almost 700,000 distinct CDR3 sequences; around 64% of them were found once. The ten most abundant clones make up over 9% of the sample.

The specimen was blood. This sequence originates from a girl aged 2-10 years with multiple sclerosis. The sequence is built from TRBV5-1 and TRBJ2-1; D gene: possibly TRBD1, on 6 matching bases. The CDR3 region reads CASSLQGIDEQFF. The nucleotide sequence is TGCGCCAGCAGCCTACAGGGTATCGATGAGCAGTTCTTC.